This entry describes one TCR beta chain. Its specificity is unknown. This specimen belongs to a study of T cell repertoires in cytomegalovirus infection. Overall study context: Indicated by public TCR beta signatures were CMV infection and matching HLA type.

This CDR3 is 15 amino acids long. Germline CDR1 and CDR2: MDHEN and SYDVKM. Trimming removed 5 bases from V and 5 bases from J; junction bases left unmatched: 11. TCRdb used MiXCR to reprocess the reads, holding one entry per CDR3 protein. The sample includes under 850,000 distinct CDR3 sequences, roughly 35% of them seen just once. Study findings and constraints: Ex vivo, HLA-C-restricted CMV-specific TCR beta clonotypes prevailed over the rest of the response. Frequencies of public TCR beta families were cumulated, and this identified carriers of CMV plus the relevant HLA.

The chain recombines TRBV28 with TRBJ2-5; 7 bases are shared with TRBD1. The TCR was taken from a human donor in good health (CMV status not recorded). Some clones in this sample may be carry-over from other donors' samples. The sample taken for sequencing was PBMCs. The CDR3 nucleotides are TGTGCCAGCAGTCTCCCCTCTGACAGGGTCGAGACCCAGTACTTC. It translates to CASSLPSDRVETQYF. Full variable domain (rest looked up from reference TRBV28 and TRBJ2-5): DVKVTQSSRYLVKRTGEKVFLECVQDMDHENMFWYRQDPGLGLRLIYFSYDVKMKEKGDIPEGYSVSREKKERFSLILESASTNQTSMYLCASSLPSDRVETQYFGPGTRLLVL.